This is a list of T cell receptor beta chains from one sample in a study of cytomegalovirus exposure and HLA in healthy donors. The data were produced by immunoSEQ multiplex PCR, yet TCRdb's version contains in-frame clones alone and is incomplete. The data contain 150,000 to 200,000 clones, around 84% of them singletons. The specimen sequenced was PBMCs. The receptor set was obtained from a woman under 30 in good health and CMV-seronegative. CDR3s include the opening cysteine and the closing phenylalanine or tryptophan. A D gene is named only where the DNA matches it firmly. Only some rows state a clone size, as once, few, many or a class for expanded clones.

>TRBJ2-1|TRBD2|TRBV11-3|NA
TGTGCCAGCAGCCCCGACGGGACTAGCGGGAGGCTAAGCTCCTACAATGAGCAGTTCTTC
CASSPDGTSGRLSSYNEQFF
>TRBJ2-7|TRBD2|TRBV11-3|few
TGTGCCAGCAGCTTCAAAGCGGGAGCGACCTACGAGCAGTACTTC
CASSFKAGATYEQYF
>TRBJ1-3|NA|TRBV4-3|NA
TGCGCCAGCAGCCCCGAAGGAGGGAGAAACACCATATATTTT
CASSPEGGRNTIYF
>TRBJ2-3|NA|TRBV27|NA
TGTGCCAGCAGCCCTGACGACGGGGTTAGTTATCAGTATTTT
CASSPDDGVSYQYF
>TRBJ1-2|NA|TRBV7-9|NA
TGTGCCAGCAGCTTAGCTCAGGGCGTCTCCTATGGCTACACCTTC
CASSLAQGVSYGYTF
>TRBJ2-3|TRBD1|TRBV11-3|once
TGTGCCAGCAGCCAACCGGGACAGGGCACAGATACGCAGTATTTT
CASSQPGQGTDTQYF
>TRBJ2-1|TRBD2|TRBV6-5|NA
TGTGCCAGCAGCCGAGCGGGAGCCCCCTACAATGAGCAGTTCTTC
CASSRAGAPYNEQFF
>TRBJ2-1|TRBD2|TRBV6-5|once
TGTGCCAGCAGTTACCCGACTAGCGGGAGTCCCAATGAGCAGTTCTTC
CASSYPTSGSPNEQFF
>TRBJ2-3|TRBD2|TRBV14|NA
TGTGCCAGCAGGGCGGGGGGCACAGATACGCAGTATTTT
CASRAGGTDTQYF
>TRBJ1-3|TRBD1|TRBV5-1|NA
TGCGCCAGCAGCCCCTGGACAGGAGCCTCTGGAAACACCATATATTTT
CASSPWTGASGNTIYF
>TRBJ2-1|NA|TRBV6-5|NA
TGTGCCAGCACCACTTCTGCGGAACTACCATATGAGCAGTTCTTC
CASTTSAELPYEQFF
>TRBJ1-6|NA|TRBV5-1|NA
TGCGCCAGCAGCTTGGAGCTGTACAGCAATAATTCACCCCTCCACTTT
CASSLELYSNNSPLHF
>TRBJ1-5|TRBD1|TRBV27|NA
TGTGCCAGCAGCCGTCAGGGGGCGAATCAGCCCCAGCATTTT
CASSRQGANQPQHF
>TRBJ2-3|TRBD2|TRBV7-2|NA
TGTGCCAGCAGTGCTAGCGGGAGGGCCAGTCATACGCAGTATTTT
CASSASGRASHTQYF
>TRBJ1-1|TRBD1|TRBV6-1|NA
TGTGCCAGCAGTGAAAGGGGGGGACAGGGTCGTACTGAAGCTTTCTTT
CASSERGGQGRTEAFF
>TRBJ2-1|TRBD2|TRBV29-1|NA
TGCAGCGTTGCAGCGGGAGAGGCCGAGCAGTTCTTC
CSVAAGEAEQFF
>TRBJ1-5|NA|TRBV6-5|few
TGTGCCAGCAGAACAGGGCATCAGCCCCAGCATTTT
CASRTGHQPQHF
>TRBJ2-2|NA|TRBV10-3|NA
TGTGCCATCAGCGACACCGGGGAGCTGTTTTTT
CAISDTGELFF
>TRBJ2-7|TRBD2|TRBV28|once
TGTGCCAGCAGGGCCCCTAGCGGGAGCTACGAGCAGTACTTC
CASRAPSGSYEQYF
>TRBJ1-1|TRBD1|TRBV30|NA
TGTGCCTGGAGTGCCACAGGGGGCGTGGAAGCTTTCTTT
CAWSATGGVEAFF
>TRBJ2-1|NA|TRBV7-2|NA
TGTGCCAGCAGCTTAGGAGGCGAACCCCTCTACAATGAGCAGTTCTTC
CASSLGGEPLYNEQFF
>TRBJ1-1|TRBD1|TRBV7-9|NA
TGTTCCAGCAGCTTAGGGGACAGGGCGAAGGACACTGAAGCTTTCTTT
CSSSLGDRAKDTEAFF
>TRBJ1-2|NA|TRBV9|once
TGTGCCAGCAGCTCCACAATCGTCCGGGGGAGTGGCTACACCTTC
CASSSTIVRGSGYTF
>TRBJ1-1|NA|TRBV7-9|NA
TGTGCCAGCAGCCCAGGGCACATTGAAGCTTTCTTT
CASSPGHIEAFF
>TRBJ2-3|NA|TRBV5-4|NA
TGTGCCAGCAGCTTGAGGGCGGGGAACACAGATACGCAGTATTTT
CASSLRAGNTDTQYF
>TRBJ1-2|NA|TRBV4-2|once
TGTGCCAGCAGCCAAGAAGGGAGCGGAAACTATGGCTACACCTTC
CASSQEGSGNYGYTF
>TRBJ2-7|NA|TRBV7-2|NA
TGTGCCAGCAGTTGGGGGGTCTCGGGCTCCTACGAGCAGTACTTC
CASSWGVSGSYEQYF
>TRBJ1-3|TRBD1|TRBV30|NA
TGTGCCTACACAGGGGGCACTGGAAACACCATATATTTT
CAYTGGTGNTIYF
>TRBJ2-1|TRBD1|TRBV6-1|NA
TGTGCCAGCAGTGGCCGGGACAGGGGGCCAGGTGAGCAGTTCTTC
CASSGRDRGPGEQFF
>TRBJ2-3|TRBD2|TRBV27|once
TGTGCCAGCAGTTTCCTTCGGGGACTAACGGGAGGGACAGATACGCAGTATTTT
CASSFLRGLTGGTDTQYF
>TRBJ1-5|TRBD1|TRBV2|NA
TGTGCCAGCAGTGGACAGGGGGCTCATCAGCCCCAGCATTTT
CASSGQGAHQPQHF
>TRBJ1-1|NA|TRBV28|NA
TGTGCCAGCAGTTTACGGGCAGGGCCGACCATGAACACTGAAGCTTTCTTT
CASSLRAGPTMNTEAFF
>TRBJ2-1|NA|TRBV5-5|few
TGTGCCAGCAGCCATTGGCGACTAGAGCAGTTCTTC
CASSHWRLEQFF
>TRBJ2-4|TRBD2|TRBV9|NA
TGTGCCAGCAGCGTGACTAGCGGGAGTTATGAGGACATTCAGTACTTC
CASSVTSGSYEDIQYF
>TRBJ1-3|TRBD1|TRBV18|NA
TGTGCCAGCTCACCACCGGGACAGCCTGGAAACACCATATATTTT
CASSPPGQPGNTIYF
>TRBJ2-2|NA|TRBV28|NA
TGTGCCAGCAGTTTTTCGAGTAGCGGCGGAACCGGGGAGCTGTTTTTT
CASSFSSSGGTGELFF
>TRBJ2-1|TRBD2|TRBV29-1|NA
TGCAGCGCGACTAGCGGGGTCTACAATGAGCAGTTCTTC
CSATSGVYNEQFF
>TRBJ2-7|NA|TRBV10-3|NA
TGTGCCATCAGTGAGTCTTTCGAGGGTTCCTACGAGCAGTACTTC
CAISESFEGSYEQYF
>TRBJ1-1|NA|TRBV29-1|NA
TGCAGCGTTGATTCCAGGAACACTGAAGCTTTCTTT
CSVDSRNTEAFF
>TRBJ1-2|TRBD1|TRBV7-9|few
TGTTCCAGCAGCCGAACAGGGGATGGCTACACCTTC
CSSSRTGDGYTF
>TRBJ2-6|NA|TRBV23-1|few
TGCGCCAGCAGTCAACAGAACTCTGGGGCCAACGTCCTGACTTTC
CASSQQNSGANVLTF
>TRBJ2-7|TRBD1|TRBV6-1|NA
TGTGCCAGCAGTGAAGGGGACAGGGAAACCTACGAGCAGTACTTC
CASSEGDRETYEQYF
>TRBJ1-4|NA|TRBV9|NA
TGTGCCAGCAGCGAGACTATACTTAATGAAAAACTGTTTTTT
CASSETILNEKLFF
>TRBJ2-3|NA|TRBV4-3|many
TGCGCCAGCAGCCAAGAAGTATGGCTAGCGAGCACAGATACGCAGTATTTT
CASSQEVWLASTDTQYF
>TRBJ2-5|NA|TRBV9|NA
TGTGCCAGCAGCGGTATAGGGGGCCAAGAGACCCAGTACTTC
CASSGIGGQETQYF